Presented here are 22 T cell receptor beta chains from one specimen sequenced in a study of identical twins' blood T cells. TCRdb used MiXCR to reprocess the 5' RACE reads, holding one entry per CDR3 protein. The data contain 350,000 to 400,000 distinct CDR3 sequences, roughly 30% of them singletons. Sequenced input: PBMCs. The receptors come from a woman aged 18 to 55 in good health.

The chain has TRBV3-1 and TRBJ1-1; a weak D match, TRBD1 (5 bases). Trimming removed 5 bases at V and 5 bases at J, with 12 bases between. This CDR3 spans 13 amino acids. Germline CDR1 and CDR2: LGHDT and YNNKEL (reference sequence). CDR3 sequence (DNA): TGTGCCAGCAGCGGCACAGGAGCGACTGAAGCTTTCTTT. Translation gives CASSGTGATEAFF.

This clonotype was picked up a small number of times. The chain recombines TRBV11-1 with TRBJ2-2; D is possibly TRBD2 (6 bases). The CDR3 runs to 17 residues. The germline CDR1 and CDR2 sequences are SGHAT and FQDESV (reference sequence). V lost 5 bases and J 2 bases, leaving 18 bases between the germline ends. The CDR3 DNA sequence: TGTGCCAGCAGCCCTCAAACCGGGACTGCTAACACCGGGGAGCTGTTTTTT. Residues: CASSPQTGTANTGELFF.

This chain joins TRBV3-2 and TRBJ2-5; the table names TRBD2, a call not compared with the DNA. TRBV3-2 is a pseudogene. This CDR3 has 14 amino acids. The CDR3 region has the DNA TGTGCCAGCAGCCATAAGCCTAGCGAAGAGACCCAGTACTTC. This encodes CASSHKPSEETQYF.

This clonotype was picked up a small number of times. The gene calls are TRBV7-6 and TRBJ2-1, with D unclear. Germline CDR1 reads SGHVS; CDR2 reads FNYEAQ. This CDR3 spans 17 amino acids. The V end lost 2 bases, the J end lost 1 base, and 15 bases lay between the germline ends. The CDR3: CASSLSRVAASYNEQFF. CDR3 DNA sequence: TGTGCCAGCAGCTTATCCCGGGTAGCCGCGTCCTACAATGAGCAGTTCTTC.

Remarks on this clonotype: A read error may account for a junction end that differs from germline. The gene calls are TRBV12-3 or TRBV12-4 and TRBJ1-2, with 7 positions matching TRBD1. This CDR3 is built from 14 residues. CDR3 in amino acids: CASREQGTNCGYTF. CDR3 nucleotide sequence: TGTGCCAGCAGGGAACAGGGGACCAACTGTGGCTACACCTTC.

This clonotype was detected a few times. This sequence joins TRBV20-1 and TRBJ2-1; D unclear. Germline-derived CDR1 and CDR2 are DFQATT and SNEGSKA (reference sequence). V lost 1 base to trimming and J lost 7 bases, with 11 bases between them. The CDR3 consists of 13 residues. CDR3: CSARVQDGNEQFF. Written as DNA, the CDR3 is TGCAGTGCTAGAGTCCAGGACGGTAATGAGCAGTTCTTC.

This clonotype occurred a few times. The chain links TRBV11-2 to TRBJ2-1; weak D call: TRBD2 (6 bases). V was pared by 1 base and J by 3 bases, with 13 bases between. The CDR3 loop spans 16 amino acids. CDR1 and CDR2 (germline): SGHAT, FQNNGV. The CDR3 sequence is CASSLGLLAVYNEQFF. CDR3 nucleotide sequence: TGTGCCAGCAGCTTAGGTTTACTAGCAGTCTACAATGAGCAGTTCTTC. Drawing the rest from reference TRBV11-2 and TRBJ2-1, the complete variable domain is EAGVAQSPRYKIIEKRQSVAFWCNPISGHATLYWYQQILGQGPKLLIQFQNNGVVDDSQLPKDRFSAERLKGVDSTLKIQPAKLEDSAVYLCASSLGLLAVYNEQFFGPGTRLTVL.

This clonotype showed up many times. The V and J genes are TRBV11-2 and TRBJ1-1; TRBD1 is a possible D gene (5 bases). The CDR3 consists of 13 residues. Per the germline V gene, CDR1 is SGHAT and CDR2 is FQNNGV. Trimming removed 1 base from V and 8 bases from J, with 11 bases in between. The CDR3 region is CASSLVGDLEAFF. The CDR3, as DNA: TGTGCCAGCAGCTTAGTCGGGGACCTCGAAGCTTTCTTT.

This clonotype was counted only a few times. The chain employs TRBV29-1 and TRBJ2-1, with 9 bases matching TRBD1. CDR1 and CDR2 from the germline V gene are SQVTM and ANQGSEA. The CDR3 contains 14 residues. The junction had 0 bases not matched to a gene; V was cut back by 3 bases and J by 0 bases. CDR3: CSVEDRGSYNEQFF. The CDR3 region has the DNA TGCAGCGTTGAGGACAGGGGCTCCTACAATGAGCAGTTCTTC.

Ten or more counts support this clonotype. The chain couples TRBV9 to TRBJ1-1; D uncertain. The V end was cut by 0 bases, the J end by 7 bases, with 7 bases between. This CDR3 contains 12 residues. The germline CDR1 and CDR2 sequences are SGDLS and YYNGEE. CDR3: CASSVDESEAFF. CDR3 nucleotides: TGTGCCAGCAGCGTAGACGAAAGTGAAGCTTTCTTT. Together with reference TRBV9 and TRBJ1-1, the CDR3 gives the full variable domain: DSGVTQTPKHLITATGQRVTLRCSPRSGDLSVYWYQQSLDQGLQFLIQYYNGEERAKGNILERFSAQQFPDLHSELNLSSLELGDSALYFCASSVDESEAFFGQGTRLTVV.

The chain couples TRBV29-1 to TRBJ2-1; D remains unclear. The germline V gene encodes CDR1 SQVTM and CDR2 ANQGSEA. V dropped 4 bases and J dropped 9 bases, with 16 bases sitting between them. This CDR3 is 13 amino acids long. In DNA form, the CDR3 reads TGCAGCGTTGCGGAGAATCCCTTCGCTGAGCAGTTCTTC. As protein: CSVAENPFAEQFF.

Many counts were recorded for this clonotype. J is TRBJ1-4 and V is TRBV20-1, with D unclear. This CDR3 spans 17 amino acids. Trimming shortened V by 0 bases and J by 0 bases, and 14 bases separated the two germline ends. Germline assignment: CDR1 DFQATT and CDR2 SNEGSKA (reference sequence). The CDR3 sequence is CSARDQRSVATNEKLFF. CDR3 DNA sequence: TGCAGTGCTAGAGATCAAAGATCCGTCGCAACTAATGAAAAACTGTTTTTT.

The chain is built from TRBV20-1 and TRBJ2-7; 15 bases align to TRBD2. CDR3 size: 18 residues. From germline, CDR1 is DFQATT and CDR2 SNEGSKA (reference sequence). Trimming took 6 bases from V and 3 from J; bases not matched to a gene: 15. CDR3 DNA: TGCAGTGCCGTAGGAACCGGGACTAGCGGGGGGATTAACTACGAGCAGTACTTC. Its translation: CSAVGTGTSGGINYEQYF.

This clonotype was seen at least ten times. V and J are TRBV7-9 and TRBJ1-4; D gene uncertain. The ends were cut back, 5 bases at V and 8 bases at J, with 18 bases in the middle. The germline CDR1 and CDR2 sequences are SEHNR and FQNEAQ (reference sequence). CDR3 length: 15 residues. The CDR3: CASSPMGKTWEKLFF. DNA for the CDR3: TGTGCCAGCAGCCCCATGGGAAAGACCTGGGAAAAACTGTTTTTT. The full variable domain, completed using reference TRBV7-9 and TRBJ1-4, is DTGVSQNPRHKITKRGQNVTFRCDPISEHNRLYWYRQTLGQGPEFLTYFQNEAQLEKSRLLSDRFSAERPKGSFSTLEIQRTEQGDSAMYLCASSPMGKTWEKLFFGSGTQLSVL.

The CDR3 DNA reads as TGTGCCAGTAACAGGGTTGACAATCAGCCCCAGCATTTT. It codes for CASNRVDNQPQHF. The J gene is TRBJ1-5, the V gene TRBV19; tentative D call: TRBD1 (6 bases). This CDR3 region has 13 residues. Germline CDR1 and CDR2: LNHDA and SQIVND (reference sequence). The ends were cut back, 7 bases at V and 3 bases at J, with 10 bases in the middle. The complete variable domain, with remaining parts taken from reference TRBV19 and TRBJ1-5, reads DGGITQSPKYLFRKEGQNVTLSCEQNLNHDAMYWYRQDPGQGLRLIYYSQIVNDFQKGDIAEGYSVSREKKESFPLTVTSAQKNPTAFYLCASNRVDNQPQHFGDGTRLSIL.

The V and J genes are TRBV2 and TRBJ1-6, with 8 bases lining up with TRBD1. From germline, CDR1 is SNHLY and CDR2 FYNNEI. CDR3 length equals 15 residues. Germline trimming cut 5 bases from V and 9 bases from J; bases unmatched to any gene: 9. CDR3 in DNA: TGTGCCAGCAGTAAGGACAGGGCACTCCCTTCACCCCTCCACTTT. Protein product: CASSKDRALPSPLHF.

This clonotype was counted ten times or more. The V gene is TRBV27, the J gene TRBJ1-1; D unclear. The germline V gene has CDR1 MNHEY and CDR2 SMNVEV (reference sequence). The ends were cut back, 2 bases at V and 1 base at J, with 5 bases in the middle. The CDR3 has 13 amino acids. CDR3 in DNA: TGTGCCAGCAGTTTACAGCGGAACACTGAAGCTTTCTTT. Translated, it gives CASSLQRNTEAFF.

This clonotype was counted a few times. CDR3 residues: CASTRQQGGYGYTF. As DNA, the CDR3 is TGTGCCAGCACCAGACAACAGGGGGGCTATGGCTACACCTTC. V gene TRBV6-5 combines with J gene TRBJ1-2, with 8 bases lining up with TRBD1. Germline lookup yields CDR1 MNHEY and CDR2 SVGAGI. The CDR3 has 14 amino acids. V gave up 7 bases and J gave up 4 bases; unmatched junction bases: 8.

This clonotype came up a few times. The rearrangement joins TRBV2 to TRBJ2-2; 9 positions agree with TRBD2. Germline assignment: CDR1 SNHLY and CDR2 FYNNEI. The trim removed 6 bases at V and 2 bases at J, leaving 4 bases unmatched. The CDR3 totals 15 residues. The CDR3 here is CASRGTSFNTGELFF. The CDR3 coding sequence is TGTGCCAGCAGGGGGACTAGCTTTAACACCGGGGAGCTGTTTTTT.

In nucleotides, the CDR3 is TGTGCCAGCAGTCAGGACAAGGGGATAGGCTACACCTTC. This translates into CASSQDKGIGYTF. The V and J genes are TRBV6-6 and TRBJ1-2; D might be TRBD1 (5 bases). This CDR3 contains 13 residues. Germline assignment: CDR1 MNHNY and CDR2 SVGAGI (reference sequence). V lost 5 bases, J lost 8 bases, and 15 bases lay in between.

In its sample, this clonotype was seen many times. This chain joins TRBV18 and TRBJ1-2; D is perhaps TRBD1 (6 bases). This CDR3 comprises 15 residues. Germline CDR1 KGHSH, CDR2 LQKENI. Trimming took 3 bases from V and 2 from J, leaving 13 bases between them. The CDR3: CASSPWGASNYGYTF. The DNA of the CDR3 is TGTGCCAGCTCACCCTGGGGGGCCTCCAACTATGGCTACACCTTC. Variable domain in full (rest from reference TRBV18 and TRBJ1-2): NAGVMQNPRHLVRRRGQEARLRCSPMKGHSHVYWYRQLPEEGLKFMVYLQKENIIDESGMPKERFSAEFPKEGPSILRIQQVVRGDSAAYFCASSPWGASNYGYTFGSGTRLTVV.

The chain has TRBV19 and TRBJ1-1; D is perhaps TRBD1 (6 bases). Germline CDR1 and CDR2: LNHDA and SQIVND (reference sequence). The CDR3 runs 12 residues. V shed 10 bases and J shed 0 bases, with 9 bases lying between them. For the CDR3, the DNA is TGTGCCACCAGGGACATGAACACTGAAGCTTTCTTT. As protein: CATRDMNTEAFF.